Below are 22 T cell receptor beta chains sequenced from a single sample in a study of memory CD4+ T cells and cytomegalovirus serostatus. Single viable CD3+CD4+CD8-CD45RO+ cells were sorted as the memory CD4+ T cells. The data were produced by immunoSEQ multiplex PCR, yet TCRdb's version contains in-frame clones alone and is incomplete. There are 61,000 or so clones in the sample; roughly 75% occur only once, and approximately 0.5% lies in the top ten. The specimen sequenced was memory CD4+ T cells from blood. All receptors come from an adult in good health and CMV-seronegative. Some clones in this sample may be carry-over from other donors' samples.

The chain joins TRBV7-9 to TRBJ2-7; 7 bases map to TRBD1. V was pared by 9 bases and J by 3 bases, with 5 bases of the junction left unmatched. The V gene's germline CDR1 is SEHNR and CDR2 FQNEAQ (reference sequence). The CDR3 length is 12 residues. CDR3 nucleotides: TGTGCCAGTTCGGGACAGCACTACGAGCAGTACTTC. It encodes CASSGQHYEQYF.

The V call is TRBV19, the J call TRBJ2-1, with a weak D call TRBD2 (5 bases). The V gene lost 4 bases and the J gene lost 9 bases, with 13 bases spanning the gap. The germline V gene has CDR1 LNHDA and CDR2 SQIVND (reference sequence). The CDR3 extends over 13 amino acids. The CDR3 DNA is TGTGCCAGTAGTACAGCGGAGGCCGGTGAGCAGTTCTTC. This encodes CASSTAEAGEQFF.

The V gene is TRBV5-1, the J gene TRBJ1-1; no reliable D call. Germline CDR1 is SGHRS and CDR2 is YFSETQ. This CDR3 region has 14 residues. Trimming took 4 bases from V and 8 from J, leaving 18 bases between them. The CDR3 is CASSREAQTPEAFF. CDR3 coding DNA: TGCGCCAGCAGCCGGGAGGCACAGACTCCCGAAGCTTTCTTT.

The rearrangement links TRBV9 to TRBJ1-6; D uncertain. CDR3 length: 16 amino acids. Germline-derived CDR1 and CDR2 are SGDLS and YYNGEE. The V end lost 3 bases, the J end lost 12 bases, and 22 bases lay between the germline ends. CDR3 sequence: CASSARPGNEIGPLHF. The CDR3 DNA is TGTGCCAGCAGCGCCCGACCCGGGAATGAGATCGGACCCCTCCACTTT.

This clone was detected a few times. This chain connects TRBV6-6 to TRBJ1-1; D ambiguous. CDR3 size: 15 residues. Per germline, CDR1 MNHNY and CDR2 SVGAGI (reference sequence). V lost 3 bases, J lost 4 bases, and 15 bases lay in between. DNA for the CDR3: TGTGCCAGCAGTTATCACCCTAGGCAAGGCACTGAAGCTTTCTTT. Residues: CASSYHPRQGTEAFF.

V is TRBV18 and J is TRBJ1-1; D is undetermined. CDR3 size: 14 residues. V gave up 3 bases and J gave up 4 bases, with 12 bases separating them. Germline loops: CDR1 KGHSH, CDR2 LQKENI. The CDR3 loop is CASSPSTGSTEAFF. Written as DNA, the CDR3 is TGTGCCAGCTCACCGAGTACCGGGAGCACTGAAGCTTTCTTT.

The chain has TRBV27 and TRBJ1-6, with D maybe TRBD1 (5 bases). There are 17 residues in the CDR3. Trimming cost V 6 bases and J 4 bases, with 19 bases left between them. Germline CDR1 MNHEY, CDR2 SMNVEV (reference sequence). The CDR3 nucleotides read TGTGCCAGCAGGGCAAGGGGTTCTTGGGAGTATAATTCACCCCTCCACTTT. Translating it yields CASRARGSWEYNSPLHF.

The gene calls are TRBV5-1 and TRBJ1-2, with 7 bases lining up with TRBD1. CDR1 and CDR2 (germline): SGHRS, YFSETQ. Trimming took 0 bases from V and 2 from J; bases not matched to a gene: 4. The CDR3 extends over 15 amino acids. The DNA of the CDR3 is TGCGCCAGCAGCTTGGGGGACAGACTCAACTATGGCTACACCTTC. Residues: CASSLGDRLNYGYTF.

As to this clone: Within the sample, other DNA sequences also encode this same CDR3. The V call is TRBV2, the J call TRBJ2-7; D is uncertain. Germline CDR1 reads SNHLY; CDR2 reads FYNNEI. CDR3 length: 12 residues. The ends were cut back, 6 bases at V and 1 base at J, with 7 bases in the middle. As DNA, the CDR3 is TGTGCCAGCAGGGGCGGATCCTACGAGCAGTACTTC. This sequence encodes CASRGGSYEQYF.

Here the CDR3 reads CASSQDWLAGRINTEAFF. The CDR3 DNA sequence: TGCGCCAGCAGCCAAGACTGGCTGGCGGGACGGATAAACACTGAAGCTTTCTTT. The V call is TRBV4-1, the J call TRBJ1-1; D is possibly TRBD1 (5 bases). The germline V gene encodes CDR1 MGHRA and CDR2 YSYEKL. V lost 0 bases, J lost 2 bases, and 19 bases lay in between. The CDR3 loop spans 18 amino acids.

This clone was observed a single time. The rearrangement joins TRBV30 to TRBJ1-5; D unresolved. Germline values: CDR1 GTSNPN, CDR2 SVGIG (reference sequence). V was cut by 0 bases and J by 4 bases, with 7 bases left in between. The CDR3 is 13 residues long. The CDR3 bases are TGTGCCTGGAGTGTAGCCTATAATCAGCCCCAGCATTTT. The encoded protein is CAWSVAYNQPQHF.

The V and J genes are TRBV7-2 and TRBJ2-2; 8 positions match TRBD1. The ends lost 5 bases at V and 7 bases at J; junction bases unmatched: 6. The CDR3 totals 14 residues. Germline lookup yields CDR1 SGHTA and CDR2 FQGNSA. For the CDR3, the DNA is TGTGCCAGCAGCCCGCAGGGGGCAGGCGGGGAGCTGTTTTTT. Residues: CASSPQGAGGELFF.

The J gene is TRBJ1-2, the V gene TRBV6-6, with D perhaps matching TRBD1 (5 bases). Per germline, CDR1 MNHNY and CDR2 SVGAGI (reference sequence). Trimming removed 4 bases from V and 7 bases from J, with 16 bases in between. The CDR3 contains 14 residues. The CDR3 region is CASSSEGEGSGYTF. The CDR3 bases are TGTGCCAGCAGTTCCGAAGGGGAGGGTTCTGGCTACACCTTC.

The genes are TRBV5-1 and TRBJ1-4, with D hard to call. Germline V gives CDR1 SGHRS, CDR2 YFSETQ. The ends were cut back, 0 bases at V and 5 bases at J, with 8 bases in the middle. This CDR3 has 14 residues. The CDR3 DNA reads TGCGCCAGCAGCTTGGGCGAGAAAAATGAAAAACTGTTTTTT. This sequence encodes CASSLGEKNEKLFF.

The chain couples TRBV9 to TRBJ2-5, with 7 bases matching TRBD1. The ends lost 0 bases at V and 5 bases at J; junction bases unmatched: 4. Per the germline V gene, CDR1 is SGDLS and CDR2 is YYNGEE. CDR3 length: 14 residues. Here the CDR3 DNA reads TGTGCCAGCAGCGTAGGAGGGGGCAGGGAGACCCAGTACTTC. It encodes CASSVGGGRETQYF. Looking up the rest from reference TRBV9 and TRBJ2-5 gives the full variable domain: DSGVTQTPKHLITATGQRVTLRCSPRSGDLSVYWYQQSLDQGLQFLIQYYNGEERAKGNILERFSAQQFPDLHSELNLSSLELGDSALYFCASSVGGGRETQYFGPGTRLLVL.

The chain joins TRBV9 to TRBJ2-5; D uncertain. There are 13 residues in the CDR3. Trimming left V 0 bases short and J 1 base short, with 4 bases between. Germline V gives CDR1 SGDLS, CDR2 YYNGEE. CDR3 loop: CASSVAPQETQYF. CDR3 nucleotides: TGTGCCAGCAGCGTAGCCCCCCAAGAGACCCAGTACTTC.

The genes are TRBV20-1 and TRBJ2-5, with D unclear. Germline CDR1 is DFQATT and CDR2 is SNEGSKA (reference sequence). With 5 bases removed from V and 10 bases from J, the gap between germline ends came to 11 bases. CDR3 length equals 10 residues. The CDR3 DNA sequence: TGCAGTGCTGTCCAGACTTTCCAGTACTTC. It is translated as CSAVQTFQYF.

This clone was detected only a few times. V and J are TRBV27 and TRBJ2-7, with 10 bases matching TRBD2. Germline V gives CDR1 MNHEY, CDR2 SMNVEV (reference sequence). Trimming removed 5 bases from V and 2 bases from J; junction bases left unmatched: 3. This CDR3 contains 14 residues. For the CDR3, the DNA is TGTGCCAGCAGTAGACTAGCGGGCCCCTACGAGCAGTACTTC. Translating it yields CASSRLAGPYEQYF.

V gene TRBV5-1 combines with J gene TRBJ2-7; D gene uncertain. Trimming shortened V by 4 bases and J by 4 bases, and 12 bases separated the two germline ends. There are 13 residues in the CDR3. Germline V gene data show CDR1 as SGHRS and CDR2 as YFSETQ. The CDR3 sequence: CASSPQGGYEQYF. The CDR3 nucleotides are TGCGCCAGCAGCCCGCAAGGTGGTTACGAGCAGTACTTC.

About this clone: Other DNA sequences in this specimen translate into the identical CDR3. This chain links TRBV5-4 with TRBJ2-2, with 10 bases identical to TRBD1. The CDR3 has 15 residues. Germline CDR1 is SGHNT and CDR2 is YYREEE (reference sequence). J gave up 4 bases and V 4 bases, and 4 bases lay outside the gene matches. The CDR3 DNA sequence: TGTGCCAGCAGCACCGACAGGGGGCGCACCGGGGAGCTGTTTTTT. Translation gives CASSTDRGRTGELFF.

V and J are TRBV5-1 and TRBJ1-2; 8 bases line up with TRBD1. The junction had 12 bases not matched to a gene; V was cut back by 3 bases and J by 8 bases. The CDR3 totals 15 residues. Germline V gives CDR1 SGHRS, CDR2 YFSETQ. In DNA, the CDR3 is TGCGCCAGCAGCTCAGGACAGGGACTTTACAGCGGCTACACCTTC. Protein sequence: CASSSGQGLYSGYTF.

The rearrangement joins TRBV28 to TRBJ2-1; 7 bases are shared with TRBD1. This CDR3 is built from 16 residues. The germline CDR1 and CDR2 sequences are MDHEN and SYDVKM. V trimming: 3 bases; J trimming: 2 bases; junction bases outside the gene matches: 7. The CDR3: CASSLGSQGAYNEQFF. CDR3 nucleotide sequence: TGTGCCAGCAGTTTGGGTAGCCAGGGGGCCTACAATGAGCAGTTCTTC.